This is a list of T cell receptor beta chains from one sample in a study of cytomegalovirus exposure and HLA in healthy donors. The repertoire was sequenced with immunoSEQ multiplex PCR; TCRdb's copy has only in-frame clones and lacks some. The top ten clones hold about 1.2% of a sample with more than 250,000 clones, roughly 87% of them seen once. The source material was PBMCs. The receptors derive from a woman aged 30 to 39 in good health and CMV-seropositive. CDR3s include the opening cysteine and the closing phenylalanine or tryptophan. The order of the fields is CDR3 protein, CDR3 DNA, D gene, V gene, J gene, clone size. D genes are given only for firm matches. Expanded clones are given a class, and other clones once, few, many or no size at all.

CDR3 protein: CASSTLLAGTLYEQYF
CDR3 DNA: TGTGCCAGCAGCACGCTACTAGCGGGGACTCTCTACGAGCAGTACTTC
D gene: TRBD2
V gene: TRBV7-9
J gene: TRBJ2-7
clone size: -

CDR3 protein: CASSAQATNEKLFF
CDR3 DNA: TGTGCCAGCAGCGCACAGGCAACTAATGAAAAACTGTTTTTT
D gene: -
V gene: TRBV9
J gene: TRBJ1-4
clone size: -

CDR3 protein: CASSVGGWGEAWEQYF
CDR3 DNA: TGTGCCAGCAGCGTAGGAGGTTGGGGAGAGGCCTGGGAGCAGTACTTC
D gene: -
V gene: TRBV9
J gene: TRBJ2-7
clone size: -

CDR3 protein: CASSPGLNTEAFF
CDR3 DNA: TGTGCCAGCAGCCCGGGATTGAACACTGAAGCTTTCTTT
D gene: -
V gene: TRBV7-2
J gene: TRBJ1-1
clone size: once

CDR3 protein: CASSYSRESGNEQFF
CDR3 DNA: TGTGCCAGCAGTTACTCGCGGGAGTCGGGTAATGAGCAGTTCTTC
D gene: TRBD2
V gene: TRBV6-6
J gene: TRBJ2-1
clone size: -

CDR3 protein: CATKRGTGELFF
CDR3 DNA: TGTGCCACCAAGAGGGGGACCGGGGAGCTGTTTTTT
D gene: -
V gene: TRBV7-2
J gene: TRBJ2-2
clone size: -

CDR3 protein: CATSRDGGGSEAFF
CDR3 DNA: TGTGCCACCAGCAGAGATGGGGGCGGTTCTGAAGCTTTCTTT
D gene: -
V gene: TRBV15
J gene: TRBJ1-1
clone size: -

CDR3 protein: CASSISGTSNQPQHF
CDR3 DNA: TGTGCCAGTAGTATTTCAGGGACTAGCAATCAGCCCCAGCATTTT
D gene: -
V gene: TRBV19
J gene: TRBJ1-5
clone size: -

CDR3 protein: CASSGTPDQPQHF
CDR3 DNA: TGTGCCAGCAGCGGGACACCAGATCAGCCCCAGCATTTT
D gene: -
V gene: TRBV6-6
J gene: TRBJ1-5
clone size: -

CDR3 protein: CASSQVAPNTGELFF
CDR3 DNA: TGCGCCAGCAGCCAAGTAGCTCCGAACACCGGGGAGCTGTTTTTT
D gene: -
V gene: TRBV4-3
J gene: TRBJ2-2
clone size: -

CDR3 protein: CASSRGDSYYNEQFF
CDR3 DNA: TGTGCCAGCAGCCGCGGGGACAGCTACTACAATGAGCAGTTCTTC
D gene: -
V gene: TRBV7-3
J gene: TRBJ2-1
clone size: -

CDR3 protein: CASRTGTGNQPQHF
CDR3 DNA: TGTGCCAGCAGGACCGGGACAGGGAATCAGCCCCAGCATTTT
D gene: TRBD1
V gene: TRBV6-5
J gene: TRBJ1-5
clone size: -

CDR3 protein: CAWRIGEGPFYEQYF
CDR3 DNA: TGTGCCTGGAGGATAGGGGAGGGTCCTTTCTACGAGCAGTACTTC
D gene: TRBD2
V gene: TRBV30
J gene: TRBJ2-7
clone size: -

CDR3 protein: CASSQDLLNEQFF
CDR3 DNA: TGTGCCAGCAGCCAAGATCTGTTGAATGAGCAGTTCTTC
D gene: -
V gene: TRBV4-2
J gene: TRBJ2-1
clone size: -

CDR3 protein: CASSLYGQPQHF
CDR3 DNA: TGTGCCAGCAGTTTATACGGGCAGCCCCAGCATTTT
D gene: -
V gene: TRBV28
J gene: TRBJ1-5
clone size: few

CDR3 protein: CASSLEGLAPYEQFF
CDR3 DNA: TGTGCCAGCAGCTTAGAGGGACTAGCCCCTTATGAGCAGTTCTTC
D gene: TRBD2
V gene: TRBV7-6
J gene: TRBJ2-1
clone size: -

CDR3 protein: CAWSPLPTKAPYNEQFF
CDR3 DNA: TGTGCCTGGAGCCCACTGCCAACCAAGGCCCCCTACAATGAGCAGTTCTTC
D gene: -
V gene: TRBV30
J gene: TRBJ2-1
clone size: few

CDR3 protein: CASTPLTGSGEKLFF
CDR3 DNA: TGTGCCAGCACCCCCCTGACAGGGTCGGGTGAAAAACTGTTTTTT
D gene: TRBD1
V gene: TRBV2
J gene: TRBJ1-4
clone size: -

CDR3 protein: CASSVSRGSLTKNEQFF
CDR3 DNA: TGTGCCAGCAGTGTTTCCCGGGGCAGTCTAACCAAGAATGAGCAGTTCTTC
D gene: -
V gene: TRBV25-1
J gene: TRBJ2-1
clone size: -

CDR3 protein: CASSSGRAAPDTQYF
CDR3 DNA: TGCGCCAGCAGCTCGGGGCGCGCGGCCCCGGATACGCAGTATTTT
D gene: -
V gene: TRBV5-1
J gene: TRBJ2-3
clone size: -

CDR3 protein: CASSQGAGTGVRFYEQYF
CDR3 DNA: TGCGCCAGCAGCCAAGGCGCGGGGACAGGGGTGCGGTTCTACGAGCAGTACTTC
D gene: TRBD1
V gene: TRBV4-3
J gene: TRBJ2-7
clone size: -

CDR3 protein: CASSQSLVGANEKLFF
CDR3 DNA: TGTGCCAGCAGCCAATCGCTCGTAGGGGCTAATGAAAAACTGTTTTTT
D gene: -
V gene: TRBV14
J gene: TRBJ1-4
clone size: -

CDR3 protein: CASSLGYEQYF
CDR3 DNA: TGTGCCAGCAGCTTGGGGTACGAGCAGTACTTC
D gene: -
V gene: TRBV5-5
J gene: TRBJ2-7
clone size: -

CDR3 protein: CAISESAYEQYF
CDR3 DNA: TGTGCCATCAGTGAGTCGGCTTACGAGCAGTACTTC
D gene: -
V gene: TRBV10-3
J gene: TRBJ2-7
clone size: few

CDR3 protein: CASRSTEHSNQPQHF
CDR3 DNA: TGCGCCAGCAGGTCGACTGAACATAGCAATCAGCCCCAGCATTTT
D gene: -
V gene: TRBV4-1
J gene: TRBJ1-5
clone size: -

CDR3 protein: CAISERAGSNNEQFF
CDR3 DNA: TGTGCCATCAGTGAGCGGGCAGGGAGTAACAATGAGCAGTTCTTC
D gene: -
V gene: TRBV10-3
J gene: TRBJ2-1
clone size: -